This T cell receptor beta chain was observed in a study of blood T cells in healthy people across ages. General study results and limits: Age advanced and TCR beta diversity per million T cells fell, roughly linearly. Total diversity from one million sequenced T cells was likely underestimated.

A J-beta primer mix and a sample-barcoded 5' primer were used in a second PCR of about 7 to 12 cycles. In TCRdb, the 5' RACE reads were re-called with MiXCR into one record per CDR3 protein. This sample has 500,000 to 550,000 distinct CDR3 sequences; about 24% occur once, and the top ten carry roughly 10%. This clonotype has at least ten counts. Its antigen is not identified. These data were also reused for a study on T cells of mothers and their children. From that report: Three healthy Caucasian mothers, along with their six children, were the donors.

The sequence derives from a boy aged 10-17 years in good health. What was sequenced was blood.

CDR3 sequence (DNA): TGTGCCAGCAGTTACACCGGGGAGGGTTACACTGAAGCTTTCTTT. This gives the protein CASSYTGEGYTEAFF. The genes are TRBV6-5 and TRBJ1-1; D gene unclear. CDR1 and CDR2 (germline): MNHEY, SVGAGI. This CDR3 is built from 15 residues. Trimming left V 2 bases short and J 3 bases short, with 13 bases between.